The clone carrying this TCR beta chain was observed many times. Its antigen is as yet unknown. The data were obtained in a study of post-analysis software for immune sequencing data. In the study overall: Some patients lacked subtype; others had relapsing-remitting, secondary progressive or progressive-relapsing disease. Findings of the study overall: Normalized Chao1 diversity in multiple sclerosis patients fell significantly below that of controls. The study found TRBV5-6, TRBV5-1 and TRBV20-1 among five or six TRBV segments more frequent in patients than controls. Batch-matched samples strongly co-clustered by F measure.

cDNA libraries of TCR beta carried unique molecular identifiers. Researchers reported 550,000 or so cDNA molecules coming from approximately 0.95 to 9.8 million T cells. A single record per CDR3 protein comes from TCRdb applying MiXCR to the PCR reads. The sample yields more than 450,000 distinct CDR3 sequences, 44% seen once. The V end lost 0 bases, the J end lost 2 bases, and 7 bases lay between the germline ends. Per germline, CDR1 ENHRY and CDR2 SYGVKD. This CDR3 comprises 14 residues. The gene calls are TRBV10-3 and TRBJ2-5, with D maybe TRBD1 (5 bases). The sequence came from a girl aged 5-17 years with multiple sclerosis. Sequenced input: blood. CDR3 sequence reads: CAISESGQQETQYF. The CDR3 coding sequence is TGTGCCATCAGTGAGTCGGGGCAGCAAGAGACCCAGTACTTC.